This T cell receptor beta chain stems from a study of cytomegalovirus exposure and HLA in healthy donors. In the PCR, 60 Vbeta and 13 Jbeta primers were used. The repertoire was sequenced with immunoSEQ multiplex PCR; TCRdb's copy has only in-frame clones and lacks some. The sample has about 230,000 clones; approximately 81% are singletons. Comment on this clone: The antigen remains undetermined.

Overall study findings and caveats: One variant, a missense change in DCLRE1C, was linked in a later analysis to TCR beta V- and J-gene trimming.

CDR1 and CDR2 from the germline V gene are SGDLS and YYNGEE. This CDR3 has 13 amino acids. V shed 0 bases and J 8 bases; nucleotides not matched to a gene: 2. This receptor was identified in a human donor in good health. The V and J genes are TRBV9 and TRBJ2-1; 7 positions agree with TRBD2. Sequencing was performed on PBMCs. In DNA, the CDR3 is TGTGCCAGCAGCGTAGGACGGGGGGATGAGCAGTTCTTC. Amino acids: CASSVGRGDEQFF.